A single sample gave rise to the 17 T cell receptor beta chains below, sequenced in a study of cytomegalovirus exposure and HLA in healthy donors (dated by TCRdb to the late 2010s). The library was made by the immunoSEQ multiplex PCR assay. For the multiplex PCR, a mixture combining 60 forward primers for TCR Vbeta segments and 13 reverse primers for TCR Jbeta segments was used. Entries here come from immuneACCESS through TCRdb and include only in-frame sequences with V and J called. Some clones fail to appear in such tables; in the studies checked, an unresolved V gene covers under half of the shortfall, and the cause of the remainder is unknown. The sample yields some 180,000 clones; 76% were counted once. The ten top clones hold under 2% of the sample. The sequenced sample was PBMCs. The receptors originated from a man between 18 and 35 years old in good health and CMV-seronegative.

The CDR3 loop is CASNTGWGGNYGYTF. The CDR3 nucleotides are TGTGCCAGCAACACAGGGTGGGGGGGGAACTATGGCTACACCTTC. The chain joins TRBV5-6 to TRBJ1-2; D may be TRBD1 (6 bases). Per germline, CDR1 SGHDT and CDR2 YYEEEE. This CDR3 is built from 15 residues. Trimming removed 6 bases from V and 2 bases from J, with 17 bases in between.

This clone was recorded a few times. The chain has TRBV5-1 and TRBJ2-5; D call uncertain. CDR1 is SGHRS and CDR2 is YFSETQ in the germline V gene. The CDR3 extends over 11 amino acids. Trimming pared 4 bases from V and 3 bases from J, leaving 4 bases between. The CDR3 DNA is TGCGCCAGCAGCAGAGAAGAGACCCAGTACTTC. Translating it yields CASSREETQYF. The complete variable domain, with remaining parts taken from reference TRBV5-1 and TRBJ2-5, reads KAGVTQTPRYLIKTRGQQVTLSCSPISGHRSVSWYQQTPGQGLQFLFEYFSETQRNKGNFPGRFSGRQFSNSRSEMNVSTLELGDSALYLCASSREETQYFGPGTRLLVL.

The table lists this clone with a few counts. V is TRBV6-4 and J is TRBJ2-3, with 11 bases fitting TRBD1. In germline, CDR1 is MRHNA, CDR2 SNTAGT. This CDR3 is 16 amino acids long. The ends lost 8 bases at V and 2 bases at J; junction bases unmatched: 9. CDR3 sequence reads: CASATGTGGATDTQYF. CDR3 sequence (DNA): TGTGCCAGCGCCACAGGGACAGGGGGGGCCACAGATACGCAGTATTTT.

The genes are TRBV29-1 and TRBJ2-5; 7 bases agree with TRBD1. The CDR3 has 14 residues. Germline V gene sequence: CDR1 SQVTM, CDR2 ANQGSEA. J gave up 7 bases and V 3 bases, and 11 bases lay outside the gene matches. CDR3 sequence reads: CSVEWQGVLGTQYF. The CDR3 nucleotides are TGCAGCGTTGAGTGGCAGGGGGTGTTGGGGACCCAGTACTTC.

The chain recombines TRBV28 with TRBJ2-7, with D perhaps matching TRBD2 (5 bases). The CDR3 covers 16 residues. V lost 6 bases and J lost 1, with 19 bases in between. Germline CDR1 is MDHEN and CDR2 is SYDVKM. CDR3 nucleotide sequence: TGTGCCAGCAGAACTTTCCGAGCGGACCAATCCTACGAGCAGTACTTC. This codes for CASRTFRADQSYEQYF.

The chain combines TRBV6-1 with TRBJ2-1; no clear D gene. CDR3 length: 13 residues. The V gene lost 4 bases and the J gene lost 4 bases, with 8 bases spanning the gap. CDR1 MNHNS and CDR2 SASEGT come from the germline V gene. CDR3 sequence (DNA): TGTGCCAGCAGTGGAGACTCTTACAATGAGCAGTTCTTC. Encoded protein: CASSGDSYNEQFF.

The gene calls are TRBV15 and TRBJ2-7, with 8 bases that match TRBD1. Unmatched junction bases numbered 6, after V lost 9 bases and J lost 5 bases. Germline CDR1 and CDR2: LNHNV and YYDKDF (reference sequence). The CDR3 has 12 amino acids. In DNA form, the CDR3 reads TGTGCCACGAGTGGACAGGGCCACGAGCAGTACTTC. Translating gives CATSGQGHEQYF.

The J gene is TRBJ2-7, the V gene TRBV5-1; 10 positions match TRBD1. J lost 6 bases, V lost 7 bases, and 16 bases had no gene match. The CDR3 is 16 residues long. The germline CDR1 and CDR2 sequences are SGHRS and YFSETQ. CDR3 sequence (DNA): TGCGCCAGCCGGGACGGTAGGACAGGGGGGGTGAGCGAGCAGTACTTC. Translating gives CASRDGRTGGVSEQYF. Full variable domain (remainder filled in from reference TRBV5-1 and TRBJ2-7): KAGVTQTPRYLIKTRGQQVTLSCSPISGHRSVSWYQQTPGQGLQFLFEYFSETQRNKGNFPGRFSGRQFSNSRSEMNVSTLELGDSALYLCASRDGRTGGVSEQYFGPGTRLTVT.

This clone came up once. The rearrangement links TRBV28 to TRBJ2-7; D may be TRBD2 (5 bases). From germline, CDR1 is MDHEN and CDR2 SYDVKM. The CDR3 is 14 residues long. Trimming removed 6 bases from V and 6 bases from J, with 18 bases in between. The CDR3 reads CASSYPRAPGEQYF. Here the CDR3 DNA reads TGTGCCAGCAGCTATCCGAGGGCCCCGGGCGAGCAGTACTTC.

V and J are TRBV7-8 and TRBJ1-5; tentatively, D is TRBD1 (5 bases). With 6 bases removed from V and 5 bases from J, the gap between germline ends came to 20 bases. This CDR3 has 16 residues. The germline V gene has CDR1 SGHVS and CDR2 FQNEAQ. As DNA, the CDR3 is TGTGCCAGCAGTCGTTTACGAGGGGCGGGGGATCAGCCCCAGCATTTT. Translating gives CASSRLRGAGDQPQHF. Variable domain in full (rest from reference TRBV7-8 and TRBJ1-5): GAGVSQSPRYKVAKRGQDVALRCDPISGHVSLFWYQQALGQGPEFLTYFQNEAQLDKSGLPSDRFFAERPEGSVSTLKIQRTQQEDSAVYLCASSRLRGAGDQPQHFGDGTRLSIL.

This chain connects TRBV5-6 to TRBJ2-1; TRBD2 matches 14 bases. The CDR3 sequence is 19 residues long. J lost 5 bases, V lost 4 bases, and 14 bases had no gene match. Germline lookup yields CDR1 SGHDT and CDR2 YYEEEE. CDR3 residues: CASSAPSGTSGSWDNEQFF. CDR3 coding DNA: TGTGCCAGCAGCGCCCCGTCAGGGACTAGCGGGAGCTGGGACAATGAGCAGTTCTTC.

Only a few counts were recorded for this clone. This chain links TRBV30 with TRBJ2-7; D perhaps matches TRBD2 (6 bases). This CDR3 has 17 amino acids. Trimming took off 3 bases at V and 7 bases at J, with 28 bases between the two ends. CDR1 is GTSNPN and CDR2 is SVGIG in the germline V gene (reference sequence). The CDR3 sequence is CAWRPRRGGGGVREQYF. For the CDR3, the DNA is TGTGCCTGGAGGCCCAGAAGGGGAGGCGGAGGCGTGAGAGAGCAGTACTTC.

The genes are TRBV6-5 and TRBJ1-5; D perhaps matches TRBD1 (6 bases). Trimming stripped 6 bases from V and 2 bases from J, with 11 bases between. The germline V gene encodes CDR1 MNHEY and CDR2 SVGAGI. The CDR3 spans 14 residues. CDR3 nucleotide sequence: TGTGCCAGCAGCCCGGGGGGGCGCAATCAGCCCCAGCATTTT. It is translated as CASSPGGRNQPQHF.

The chain links TRBV7-9 to TRBJ2-5, with 7 bases that match TRBD2. The J segment lost 2 bases and the V segment lost 5 bases, leaving 5 bases of the junction unmatched. Germline CDR1 is SEHNR and CDR2 is FQNEAQ (reference sequence). The CDR3 contains 14 residues. CDR3: CASSEGREQETQYF. The CDR3 DNA reads TGTGCCAGCAGCGAAGGGAGGGAACAAGAGACCCAGTACTTC.

CDR3 DNA: TGTGCCAGCTCACCACTTGACCAGGGGAACACTGAAGCTTTCTTT. Protein sequence: CASSPLDQGNTEAFF. The V and J genes are TRBV18 and TRBJ1-1; a weak D match, TRBD1 (5 bases). V lost 1 base and J lost 1, with 10 bases in between. The germline V gene has CDR1 KGHSH and CDR2 LQKENI. This CDR3 has 15 amino acids.

This chain joins TRBV2 and TRBJ1-5; 8 bases match TRBD1. The CDR3 runs 15 residues. The junction had 10 bases not matched to a gene; V was cut back by 6 bases and J by 6 bases. The germline CDR1 and CDR2 sequences are SNHLY and FYNNEI. The CDR3 DNA reads TGTGCCAGCAGCGAAAAGACAGGGGAGGGTCAGCCCCAGCATTTT. It codes for CASSEKTGEGQPQHF.

The rearrangement links TRBV20-1 to TRBJ2-1; perhaps TRBD2 as D (6 bases). The CDR3 is made up of 11 amino acids. CDR1 and CDR2 (germline): DFQATT, SNEGSKA (reference sequence). The V end lost 2 bases, the J end lost 9 bases, and 8 bases lay between the germline ends. The CDR3 nucleotides read TGCAGTGCTAGAAGGGGAGGTGAGCAGTTCTTC. Its protein product is CSARRGGEQFF.